Listed below are T cell receptor beta chains from one sample, sequenced in a study of blood T cells in healthy people across ages. MiXCR, run by TCRdb on the 5' RACE reads, gives a single entry per CDR3 protein. The sample has hundreds of thousands of distinct CDR3 sequences; roughly half are singletons. Sequencing input: blood. The receptors shown here come from a woman older than 75 in good health. The CDR3 runs from the conserved cysteine through the conserved F or W. The D gene is left open where the match is weak. Not every row has a clone size; where given, it reads once, few, many or a size class.

>TRBJ2-1|NA|NA|TRBV5-1
CVSSLAQGHEQFF
TGCGTCAGCAGCTTGGCACAGGGCCATGAGCAGTTCTTC
>TRBJ2-1|NA|NA|TRBV7-9
CASSPVGGYSDEQFF
TGTGCCAGCAGCCCGGTCGGGGGATATTCGGATGAGCAGTTCTTC
>TRBJ1-5|NA|NA|TRBV7-2
CASSPSGHQPQHF
TGTGCCAGCAGCCCCTCGGGACACCAGCCCCAGCATTTT
>TRBJ1-2|NA|NA|TRBV25-1
CASSESTYYTF
TGTGCCAGCAGTGAATCCACCTACTACACCTTC
>TRBJ1-5|NA|many|TRBV5-1
CASSPGDNQPQHF
TGCGCCAGCAGCCCGGGGGACAATCAGCCCCAGCATTTT
>TRBJ2-2|NA|NA|TRBV20-1
CSGIAGTGELFF
TGCAGTGGCATAGCTGGTACCGGGGAGCTGTTTTTT
>TRBJ2-5|TRBD2|NA|TRBV18
CASSLIPTSETDQETQYF
TGTGCCAGCTCATTAATCCCCACTAGCGAGACGGACCAAGAGACCCAGTACTTC
>TRBJ2-5|NA|NA|TRBV10-3
CAISWGETQYF
TGTGCCATCAGCTGGGGTGAGACCCAGTACTTC
>TRBJ2-7|TRBD2|few|TRBV28
CASSPGTSGANEQYF
TGTGCCAGCAGTCCCGGGACTAGCGGGGCCAACGAGCAGTACTTC
>TRBJ1-6|TRBD1|NA|TRBV5-1
CASSFRGTDNSPLHF
TGCGCCAGCAGTTTCCGAGGGACAGATAATTCACCCCTCCACTTT
>TRBJ2-1|TRBD1|few|TRBV7-2
CASSQDRGHYNEQFF
TGTGCCAGCAGCCAAGACAGGGGGCACTACAATGAGCAGTTCTTC
>TRBJ2-1|TRBD1|NA|TRBV4-1
CASSRGTGESNEQFF
TGCGCCAGCAGCCGGGGGACAGGGGAGAGCAATGAGCAGTTCTTC
>TRBJ1-2|NA|many|TRBV12-3/TRBV12-4
CASSLAGYGYTF
TGTGCCAGCAGTTTAGCAGGATATGGCTACACCTTC
>TRBJ1-2|TRBD1|NA|TRBV20-1
CSARDGRGRINYGYTF
TGCAGTGCTAGAGATGGCAGGGGGCGGATTAACTATGGCTACACCTTC
>TRBJ2-3|NA|NA|TRBV2
CASTKGGDTQYF
TGTGCCAGCACGAAAGGTGGAGATACGCAGTATTTT
>TRBJ1-6|NA|NA|TRBV20-1
CSARRDPESPLHF
TGCAGTGCTCGAAGGGACCCGGAGTCACCCCTCCACTTT
>TRBJ2-1|TRBD2|NA|TRBV2
CASKKTSGTYNEQFF
TGTGCCAGCAAGAAGACTAGCGGGACCTACAATGAGCAGTTCTTC
>TRBJ1-2|NA|NA|TRBV7-2
CASSLRQDYYGYTF
TGTGCCAGCAGCTTACGGCAGGATTACTATGGCTACACCTTC
>TRBJ2-7|NA|NA|TRBV20-1
CSARGEVAGSYEQYF
TGCAGTGCTAGAGGGGAAGTGGCGGGATCCTACGAGCAGTACTTC
>TRBJ2-5|NA|NA|TRBV20-1
CSASSGEPQETQYF
TGCAGTGCTAGTTCGGGGGAGCCGCAAGAGACCCAGTACTTC
>TRBJ2-7|TRBD2|few|TRBV4-1
CASSQEAGARNEQYF
TGCGCCAGCAGCCAAGAAGCGGGGGCCAGGAACGAGCAGTACTTC
>TRBJ2-1|NA|many|TRBV18
CASSRPSGGSYNEQFF
TGTGCCAGCTCAAGACCCAGCGGAGGCTCGTACAATGAGCAGTTCTTC
>TRBJ2-6|NA|many|TRBV28
CASTLSGANVLTF
TGTGCCAGCACCCTCTCTGGGGCCAACGTCCTGACTTTC
>TRBJ2-1|NA|NA|TRBV27
CASSFAGAYNERFF
TGTGCCAGCAGTTTCGCAGGGGCGTACAATGAGCGGTTCTTC
>TRBJ1-1|NA|once|TRBV9
CASSVMTNTEAFF
TGTGCTAGCAGCGTAATGACGAACACTGAAGCTTTCTTT
>TRBJ2-3|TRBD1|many|TRBV3-1
CASRSGTDPLSTDTQYF
TGTGCCAGCAGATCCGGGACAGATCCTCTAAGCACAGATACGCAGTATTTT
>TRBJ2-3|NA|many|TRBV28
CASSRDGINTDTQYF
TGTGCCAGCAGTCGAGACGGGATCAACACAGATACGCAGTATTTT
>TRBJ2-3|TRBD2|NA|TRBV29-1
CSVENRAGATDTQYF
TGCAGCGTTGAGAACCGAGCGGGAGCTACAGATACGCAGTATTTT
>TRBJ1-1|TRBD1|NA|TRBV2
CASRPGGSTEAFF
TGTGCCAGCAGGCCAGGGGGAAGTACTGAAGCTTTCTTT
>TRBJ1-4|TRBD1|many|TRBV20-1
CSARVRDRDEKLFF
TGCAGTGCTAGGGTCCGGGACAGGGACGAAAAACTGTTTTTT